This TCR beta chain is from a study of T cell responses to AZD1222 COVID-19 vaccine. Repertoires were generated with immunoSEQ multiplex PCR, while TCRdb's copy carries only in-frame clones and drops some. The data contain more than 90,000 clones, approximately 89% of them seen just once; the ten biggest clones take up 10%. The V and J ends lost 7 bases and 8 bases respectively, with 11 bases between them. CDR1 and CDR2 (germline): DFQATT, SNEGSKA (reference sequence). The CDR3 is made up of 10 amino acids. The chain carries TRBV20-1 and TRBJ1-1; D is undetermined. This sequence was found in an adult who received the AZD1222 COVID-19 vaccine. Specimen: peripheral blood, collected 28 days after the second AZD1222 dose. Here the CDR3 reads CSDSRGEAFF. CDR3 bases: TGCAGTGATAGTCGGGGAGAAGCTTTCTTT.